This T cell receptor (beta chain) was profiled in a study of T cell responses to AZD1222 COVID-19 vaccine. General study findings and limits: Seropositive AZD1222 recipients at baseline numbered only five or six. Possibly, clonal diversity was underestimated; donors were largely white British and included more females. Researchers took repertoire samples only after the peak T cell response had come.

TCRdb keeps only in-frame clones here, not all; method: immunoSEQ multiplex PCR. The sample has around 70,000 clones, around nine tenths seen once. About this clone itself: Its cognate antigen is unknown.

The germline V gene encodes CDR1 SGHRS and CDR2 YFSETQ. CDR3 length: 16 amino acids. Trimming stripped 3 bases from V and 4 bases from J, with 17 bases between. The TCR was taken from an adult who received the AZD1222 COVID-19 vaccine. The sample in question was peripheral blood, obtained 28 days after the second AZD1222 dose. This chain joins TRBV5-1 and TRBJ2-1; D ambiguous. CDR3 region: CASSWAPPPEYNEQFF. The CDR3 nucleotides read TGCGCCAGCAGCTGGGCCCCACCTCCGGAATACAATGAGCAGTTCTTC.